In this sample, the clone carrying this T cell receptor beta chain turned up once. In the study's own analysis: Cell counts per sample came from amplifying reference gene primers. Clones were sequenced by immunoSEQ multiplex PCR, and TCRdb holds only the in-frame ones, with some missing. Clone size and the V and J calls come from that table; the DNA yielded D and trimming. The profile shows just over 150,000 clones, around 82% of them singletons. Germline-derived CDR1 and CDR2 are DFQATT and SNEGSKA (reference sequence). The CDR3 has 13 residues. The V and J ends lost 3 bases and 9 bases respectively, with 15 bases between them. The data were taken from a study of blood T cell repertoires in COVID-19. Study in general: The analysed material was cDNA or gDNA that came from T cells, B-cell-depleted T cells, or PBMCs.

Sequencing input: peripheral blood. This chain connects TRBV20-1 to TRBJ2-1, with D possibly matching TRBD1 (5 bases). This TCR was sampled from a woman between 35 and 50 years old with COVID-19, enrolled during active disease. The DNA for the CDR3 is TGCAGTGCTAGTCTGACAGTCTTTGGTGAGCAGTTCTTC. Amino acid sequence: CSASLTVFGEQFF.